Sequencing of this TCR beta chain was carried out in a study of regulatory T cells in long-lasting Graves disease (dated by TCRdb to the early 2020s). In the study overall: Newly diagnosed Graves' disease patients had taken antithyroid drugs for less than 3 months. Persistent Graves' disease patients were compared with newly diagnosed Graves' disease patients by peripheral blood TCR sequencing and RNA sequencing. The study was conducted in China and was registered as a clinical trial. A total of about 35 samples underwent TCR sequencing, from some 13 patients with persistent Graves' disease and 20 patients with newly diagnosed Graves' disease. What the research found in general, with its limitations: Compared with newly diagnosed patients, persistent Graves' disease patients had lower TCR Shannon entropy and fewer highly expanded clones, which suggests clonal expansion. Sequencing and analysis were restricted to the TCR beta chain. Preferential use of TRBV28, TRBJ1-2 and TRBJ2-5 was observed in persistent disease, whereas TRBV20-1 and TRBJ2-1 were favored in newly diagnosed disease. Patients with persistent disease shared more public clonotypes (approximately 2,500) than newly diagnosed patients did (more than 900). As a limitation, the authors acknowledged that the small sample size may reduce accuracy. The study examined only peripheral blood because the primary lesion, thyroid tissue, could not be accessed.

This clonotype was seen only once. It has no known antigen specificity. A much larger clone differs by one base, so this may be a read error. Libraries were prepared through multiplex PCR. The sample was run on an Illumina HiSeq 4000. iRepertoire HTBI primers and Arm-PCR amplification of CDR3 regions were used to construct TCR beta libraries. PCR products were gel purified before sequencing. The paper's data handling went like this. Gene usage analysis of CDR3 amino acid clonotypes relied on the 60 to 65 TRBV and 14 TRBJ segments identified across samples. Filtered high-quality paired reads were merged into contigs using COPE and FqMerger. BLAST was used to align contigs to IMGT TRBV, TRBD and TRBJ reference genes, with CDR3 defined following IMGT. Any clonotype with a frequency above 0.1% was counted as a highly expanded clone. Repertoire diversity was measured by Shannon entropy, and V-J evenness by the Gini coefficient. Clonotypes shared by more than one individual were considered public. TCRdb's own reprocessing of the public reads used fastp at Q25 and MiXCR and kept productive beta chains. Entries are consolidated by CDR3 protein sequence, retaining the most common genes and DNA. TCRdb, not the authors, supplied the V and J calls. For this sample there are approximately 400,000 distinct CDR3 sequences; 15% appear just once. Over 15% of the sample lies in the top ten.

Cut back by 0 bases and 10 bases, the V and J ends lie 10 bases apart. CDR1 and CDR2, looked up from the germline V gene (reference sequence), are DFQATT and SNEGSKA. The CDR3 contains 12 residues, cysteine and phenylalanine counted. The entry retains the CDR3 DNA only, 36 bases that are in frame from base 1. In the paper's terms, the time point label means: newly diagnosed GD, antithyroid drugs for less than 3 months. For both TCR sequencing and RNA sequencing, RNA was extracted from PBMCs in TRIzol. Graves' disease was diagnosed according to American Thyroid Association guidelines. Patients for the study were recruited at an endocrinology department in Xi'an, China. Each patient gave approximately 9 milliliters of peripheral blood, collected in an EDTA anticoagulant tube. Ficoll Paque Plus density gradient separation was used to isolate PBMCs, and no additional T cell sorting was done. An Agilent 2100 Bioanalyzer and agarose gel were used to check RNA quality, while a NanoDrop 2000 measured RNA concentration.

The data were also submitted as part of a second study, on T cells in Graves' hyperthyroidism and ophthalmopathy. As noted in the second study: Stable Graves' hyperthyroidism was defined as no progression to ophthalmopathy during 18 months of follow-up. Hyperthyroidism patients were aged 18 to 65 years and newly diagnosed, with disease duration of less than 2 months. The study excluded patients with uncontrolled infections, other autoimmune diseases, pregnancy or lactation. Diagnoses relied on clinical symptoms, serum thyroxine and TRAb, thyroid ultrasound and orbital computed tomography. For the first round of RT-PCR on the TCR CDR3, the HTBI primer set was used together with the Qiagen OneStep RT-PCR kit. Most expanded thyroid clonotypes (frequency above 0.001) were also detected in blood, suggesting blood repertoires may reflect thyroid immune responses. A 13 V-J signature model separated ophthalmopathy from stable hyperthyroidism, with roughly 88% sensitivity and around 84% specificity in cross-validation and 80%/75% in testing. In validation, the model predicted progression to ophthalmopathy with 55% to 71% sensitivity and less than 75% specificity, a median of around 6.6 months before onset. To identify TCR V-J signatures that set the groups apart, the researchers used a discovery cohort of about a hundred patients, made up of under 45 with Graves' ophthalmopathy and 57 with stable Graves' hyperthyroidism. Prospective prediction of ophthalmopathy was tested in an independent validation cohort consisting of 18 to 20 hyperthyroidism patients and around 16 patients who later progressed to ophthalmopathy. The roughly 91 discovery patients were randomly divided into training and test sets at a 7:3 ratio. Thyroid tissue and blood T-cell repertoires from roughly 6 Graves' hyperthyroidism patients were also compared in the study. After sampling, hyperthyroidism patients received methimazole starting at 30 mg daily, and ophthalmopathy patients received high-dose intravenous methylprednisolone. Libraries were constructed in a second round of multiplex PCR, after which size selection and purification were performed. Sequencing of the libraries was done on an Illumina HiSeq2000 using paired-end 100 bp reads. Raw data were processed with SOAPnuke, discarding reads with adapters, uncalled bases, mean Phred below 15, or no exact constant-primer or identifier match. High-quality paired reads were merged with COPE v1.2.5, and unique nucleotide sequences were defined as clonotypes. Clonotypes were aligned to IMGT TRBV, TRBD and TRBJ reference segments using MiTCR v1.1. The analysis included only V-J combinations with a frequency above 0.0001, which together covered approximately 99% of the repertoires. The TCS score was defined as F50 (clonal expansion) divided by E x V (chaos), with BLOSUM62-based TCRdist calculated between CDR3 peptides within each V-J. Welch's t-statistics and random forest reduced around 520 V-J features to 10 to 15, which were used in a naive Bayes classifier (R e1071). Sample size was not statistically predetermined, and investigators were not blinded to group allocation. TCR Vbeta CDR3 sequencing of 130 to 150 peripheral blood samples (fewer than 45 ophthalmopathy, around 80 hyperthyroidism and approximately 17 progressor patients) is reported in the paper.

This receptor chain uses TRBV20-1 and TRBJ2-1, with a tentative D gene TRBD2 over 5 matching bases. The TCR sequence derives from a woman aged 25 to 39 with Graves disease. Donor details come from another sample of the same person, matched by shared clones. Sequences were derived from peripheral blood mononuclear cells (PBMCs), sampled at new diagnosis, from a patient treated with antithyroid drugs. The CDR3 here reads CSAREEGYEQFF. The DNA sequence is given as TGCAGTGCTAGAGAAGAGGGCTACGAGCAGTTCTTC.